This TCR beta chain was captured by sequencing in a study of Graves' ophthalmopathy and Graves' hyperthyroidism. The sequenced template was RNA, covering the TCR beta CDR3 region. Second-round multiplex PCR came after first-round RT-PCR with HTBI primers. MiXCR was run by TCRdb on the multiplex PCR reads, yielding one entry per CDR3 protein. The sample has about 370,000 distinct CDR3 sequences; approximately 17% are singletons. In germline, CDR1 is MGHRA, CDR2 YSYEKL. The CDR3 loop spans 19 amino acids. V was clipped by 4 bases and J by 0 bases; unmatched bases: 12. Sequencing used peripheral blood. This clonotype was sampled from an adult woman with stable Graves' hyperthyroidism. The chain links TRBV4-1 to TRBJ2-6; 7 bases line up with TRBD1. The CDR3 DNA follows: TGCGCCAGCAGCCCTCAAGGGGGCAGTGTGTTCTCTGGGGCCAACGTCCTGACTTTC. The encoded protein is CASSPQGGSVFSGANVLTF.